The 14 T cell receptor beta chains presented below share a single source sample, sequenced in a study of blood T cell repertoires in COVID-19. This table comes from immunoSEQ multiplex PCR, and its TCRdb copy is limited to in-frame clones, with some not included. The sample shows more than 250,000 clones, over 70% of them seen only once. Source material: peripheral blood. These TCRs come from a woman aged 45-65 years with acute or convalescent COVID-19.

The rearrangement joins TRBV14 to TRBJ1-2; 9 bases are a match to TRBD1. This CDR3 contains 15 residues. V shed 4 bases, J shed 3 bases, and the junction held 6 bases outside the gene matches. In germline, CDR1 is SGHDN, CDR2 FVKESK. This CDR3 reads CASSLIQGADYGYTF. CDR3 coding DNA: TGTGCCAGCAGCCTAATACAGGGGGCTGACTATGGCTACACCTTC.

For the CDR3, the DNA is TGTGCCAGCAGCCTATTAGCGGTTCAAGAGACCCAGTACTTC. Its protein product is CASSLLAVQETQYF. The chain combines TRBV9 with TRBJ2-5; D perhaps matches TRBD2 (6 bases). Per germline, CDR1 SGDLS and CDR2 YYNGEE. Trimming removed 4 bases at V and 2 bases at J, with 12 bases between. The CDR3 length is 14 residues.

Only one count was recorded for this clone. V usage is TRBV5-1 and J usage is TRBJ1-2; TRBD1 aligns across 7 bases. CDR1 and CDR2 from the germline V gene are SGHRS and YFSETQ. The junction had 6 bases not matched to a gene; V was cut back by 3 bases and J by 4 bases. This CDR3 spans 14 amino acids. In nucleotides, the CDR3 is TGCGCCAGCAGCTCGACAGGGTCTCTCTATGGCTACACCTTC. It encodes CASSSTGSLYGYTF.

The chain couples TRBV9 to TRBJ2-7; D is possibly TRBD2 (6 bases). Germline-derived CDR1 and CDR2 are SGDLS and YYNGEE. Trimming pared 4 bases from V and 6 bases from J, leaving 14 bases between. The CDR3 loop spans 13 amino acids. The CDR3 DNA sequence: TGTGCCAGCAGCTTGACCCAGGGAGGCGAGCAGTACTTC. Encoded protein: CASSLTQGGEQYF. Combining the CDR3 with reference TRBV9 and TRBJ2-7 gives the whole variable domain DSGVTQTPKHLITATGQRVTLRCSPRSGDLSVYWYQQSLDQGLQFLIQYYNGEERAKGNILERFSAQQFPDLHSELNLSSLELGDSALYFCASSLTQGGEQYFGPGTRLTVT.

V gene TRBV27 combines with J gene TRBJ2-2; 9 bases are shared with TRBD1. V lost 5 bases to trimming and J lost 6 bases; unmatched junction nucleotides: 4. The CDR3 extends over 14 amino acids. Germline V gene sequence: CDR1 MNHEY, CDR2 SMNVEV (reference sequence). The chain's CDR3 is CASSVDRGPGELFF. The CDR3 DNA follows: TGTGCCAGCAGTGTGGACAGGGGTCCCGGGGAGCTGTTTTTT.

The gene calls are TRBV5-6 and TRBJ2-5; 8 bases agree with TRBD1. Germline V gives CDR1 SGHDT, CDR2 YYEEEE. This CDR3 contains 16 residues. V was clipped by 3 bases and J by 1 base; unmatched bases: 8. CDR3 bases: TGTGCCAGCAGCTGGATTGGACAGGGACCCCAAGAGACCCAGTACTTC. Translated: CASSWIGQGPQETQYF.

The chain employs TRBV30 and TRBJ1-5; no clear D. The germline CDR1 and CDR2 sequences are GTSNPN and SVGIG (reference sequence). Trimming removed 0 bases at V and 8 bases at J, with 11 bases between. The CDR3 is 13 amino acids. This CDR3 is CAWSVNSGEPQHF. The CDR3, as DNA: TGTGCCTGGAGTGTCAACAGCGGAGAGCCCCAGCATTTT. Variable domain in full (rest from reference TRBV30 and TRBJ1-5): SQTIHQWPATLVQPVGSPLSLECTVEGTSNPNLYWYRQAAGRGLQLLFYSVGIGQISSEVPQNLSASRPQDRQFILSSKKLLLSDSGFYLCAWSVNSGEPQHFGDGTRLSIL.

This clone was observed once. The genes are TRBV19 and TRBJ1-1, with D hard to call. The V gene's germline CDR1 is LNHDA and CDR2 SQIVND (reference sequence). This CDR3 has 15 residues. V was cut by 5 bases and J by 7 bases, with 20 bases left in between. DNA of the CDR3: TGTGCCAGTAGTGTTGACTGGGGAGGAGAGTTTGAAGCTTTCTTT. As protein: CASSVDWGGEFEAFF. The complete variable domain, with remaining parts taken from reference TRBV19 and TRBJ1-1, reads DGGITQSPKYLFRKEGQNVTLSCEQNLNHDAMYWYRQDPGQGLRLIYYSQIVNDFQKGDIAEGYSVSREKKESFPLTVTSAQKNPTAFYLCASSVDWGGEFEAFFGQGTRLTVV.

For the CDR3, the DNA is TGTGCCAGCAGCTCCCACCGGACAGGGATCCAGCCCCAGCATTTT. The encoded protein is CASSSHRTGIQPQHF. V and J are TRBV11-2 and TRBJ1-5; 8 nucleotides match TRBD1. The CDR3 totals 15 residues. Germline lookup yields CDR1 SGHAT and CDR2 FQNNGV. V dropped 4 bases and J dropped 7; count of bases not matched to a gene: 9.

The chain carries TRBV27 and TRBJ1-1, with 10 nucleotides matching TRBD1. The CDR3 loop spans 15 amino acids. Germline CDR1 and CDR2: MNHEY and SMNVEV (reference sequence). After removal of 5 bases from V and 0 bases from J, the junction contained 3 bases not matched to a gene. The CDR3 here is CASSRGQGLNTEAFF. DNA of the CDR3: TGTGCCAGCAGTAGGGGACAGGGGCTGAACACTGAAGCTTTCTTT.

The genes are TRBV5-1 and TRBJ2-2; 8 bases map to TRBD1. V was clipped by 3 bases and J by 0 bases; unmatched bases: 1. The CDR3 is 15 residues long. Germline V gene sequence: CDR1 SGHRS, CDR2 YFSETQ. This CDR3 reads CASSSGGANTGELFF. The CDR3 DNA follows: TGCGCCAGCAGCTCAGGGGGCGCGAACACCGGGGAGCTGTTTTTT.

The table lists this clone with a count of one. This chain joins TRBV11-3 and TRBJ2-1; 10 bases are a match to TRBD2. The length of the CDR3 is 15 residues. V lost 0 bases to trimming and J lost 9 bases; unmatched junction nucleotides: 5. Germline values: CDR1 SGHNT, CDR2 YENEEA. The CDR3 sequence is CASSLEVGLASEQFF. CDR3 coding DNA: TGTGCCAGCAGCTTAGAAGTGGGACTAGCGAGTGAGCAGTTCTTC.

The chain has TRBV4-1 and TRBJ2-1; D unclear. V lost 4 bases to trimming and J lost 7 bases, with 14 bases between them. The CDR3 is 14 amino acids. The germline CDR1 and CDR2 sequences are MGHRA and YSYEKL. The CDR3 sequence is CASSPPARANEQFF. The CDR3, as DNA: TGCGCCAGCAGCCCACCTGCCCGAGCTAATGAGCAGTTCTTC.

This CDR3 reads CASSIGSSYEQYF. CDR3 bases: TGTGCCAGTAGTATAGGCAGCTCCTACGAGCAGTACTTC. The chain has TRBV19 and TRBJ2-7; D is uncertain. CDR3 length: 13 amino acids. Trimming took off 1 base at V and 0 bases at J, with 4 bases between the two ends. Germline lookup yields CDR1 LNHDA and CDR2 SQIVND (reference sequence).